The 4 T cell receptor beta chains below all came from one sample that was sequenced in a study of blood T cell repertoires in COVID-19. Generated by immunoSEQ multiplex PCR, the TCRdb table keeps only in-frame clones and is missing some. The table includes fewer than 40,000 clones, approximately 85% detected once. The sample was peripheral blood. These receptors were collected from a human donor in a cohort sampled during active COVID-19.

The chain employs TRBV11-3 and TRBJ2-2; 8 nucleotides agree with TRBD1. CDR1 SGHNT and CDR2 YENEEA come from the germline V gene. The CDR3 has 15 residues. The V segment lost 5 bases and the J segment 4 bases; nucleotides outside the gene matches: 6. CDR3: CASSLGQGSTGELFF. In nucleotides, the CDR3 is TGTGCCAGCAGCCTAGGACAGGGCTCCACCGGGGAGCTGTTTTTT. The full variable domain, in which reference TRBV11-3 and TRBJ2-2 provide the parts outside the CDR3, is EAGVVQSPRYKIIEKKQPVAFWCNPISGHNTLYWYLQNLGQGPELLIRYENEEAVDDSQLPKDRFSAERLKGVDSTLKIQPAELGDSAVYLCASSLGQGSTGELFFGEGSRLTVL.

CDR3 protein: CASSSSGWKDGYTF. CDR3 sequence (DNA): TGTGCCAGCAGCTCTTCAGGGTGGAAGGATGGCTACACCTTC. V and J are TRBV7-9 and TRBJ1-2; tentatively, D is TRBD1 (5 bases). The V and J ends lost 4 bases and 6 bases respectively, with 15 bases between them. Germline V lookup: CDR1 SEHNR, CDR2 FQNEAQ (reference sequence). The CDR3 is 14 amino acids.

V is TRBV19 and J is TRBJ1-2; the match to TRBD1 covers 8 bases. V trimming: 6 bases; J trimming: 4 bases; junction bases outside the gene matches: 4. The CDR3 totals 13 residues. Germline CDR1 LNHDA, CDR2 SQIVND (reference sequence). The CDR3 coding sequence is TGTGCCAGTAGCCGGGACAGGCTCTATGGCTACACCTTC. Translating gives CASSRDRLYGYTF.

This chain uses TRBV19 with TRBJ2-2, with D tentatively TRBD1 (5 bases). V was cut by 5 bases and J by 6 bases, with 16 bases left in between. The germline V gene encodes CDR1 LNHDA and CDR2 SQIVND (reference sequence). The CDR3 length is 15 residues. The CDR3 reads CASSADTSWSGELFF. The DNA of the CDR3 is TGTGCCAGTAGTGCGGACACCTCGTGGTCCGGGGAGCTGTTTTTT.